Following are 4 T cell receptor beta chains from one sample sequenced in a study of blood T cell repertoires in COVID-19. The method was immunoSEQ multiplex PCR; TCRdb's version includes in-frame clones alone and lacks a portion of them. Counted here are 200,000 to 250,000 clones, about 88% occurring once; the ten biggest clones make up about 2.6%. Sequencing input: PBMCs or T cells enriched from blood (not recorded which). The receptors stem from a woman aged 25 to 39 who had recovered from COVID-19.

V is TRBV11-2 and J is TRBJ2-2, with 10 positions matching TRBD1. CDR1 is SGHAT, CDR2 FQNNGV, per germline. CDR3 length equals 16 residues. V lost 7 bases and J lost 4; bases outside the gene matches: 9. CDR3 coding DNA: TGTGCCAGCACCCCGCCGGGACAGGGGAGCACCGGGGAGCTGTTTTTT. It codes for CASTPPGQGSTGELFF.

V usage is TRBV4-1 and J usage is TRBJ2-2; possible D gene TRBD2, 6 bases. V lost 4 bases, J lost 6 bases, and 18 bases lay in between. Germline assignment: CDR1 MGHRA and CDR2 YSYEKL. CDR3 length: 16 residues. DNA of the CDR3: TGCGCCAGCAGCCCCCAAGCCGGGACTCCCTCCGGGGAGCTGTTTTTT. It codes for CASSPQAGTPSGELFF.

The rearrangement joins TRBV9 to TRBJ1-2; perhaps TRBD1 as D (6 bases). V lost 6 bases and J 10 bases, leaving 19 bases between the germline ends. Germline CDR1 reads SGDLS; CDR2 reads YYNGEE. CDR3 length: 13 amino acids. The CDR3 is CASTQGTYGPYTF. As DNA, the CDR3 is TGTGCCAGCACCCAGGGGACCTACGGGCCCTACACCTTC.

The V call is TRBV3-1 (or the pseudogene TRBV3-2), the J call TRBJ1-1; 7 nucleotides align to TRBD1. The germline CDR1 and CDR2 sequences are LGHDT and YNNKEL (reference sequence). This CDR3 has 16 residues. With V trimmed by 0 bases and J by 1 base, 5 bases remained unmatched. CDR3 in amino acids: CASSQDLRQGNTEAFF. CDR3 DNA sequence: TGTGCCAGCAGCCAAGATCTCAGACAGGGGAACACTGAAGCTTTCTTT.